Sequencing of this TCR beta chain was carried out in a study of PD-1 blockade in mismatch repair-deficient tumors. This CDR3 comprises 14 residues. In germline, CDR1 is SGHRS, CDR2 YFSETQ. Trimming pared 5 bases from V and 1 base from J, leaving 13 bases between. Repertoires were generated with immunoSEQ multiplex PCR, while TCRdb's copy carries only in-frame clones and drops some. The sample holds some 110,000 clones; around three quarters are singletons and the top ten take 4.5% to 5.5%. The chain employs TRBV5-1 and TRBJ2-7; tentative D call: TRBD2 (6 bases). Sequencing was performed on peripheral blood, taken 60 weeks after starting pembrolizumab. This TCR derives from an adult with mismatch repair-deficient cancer. The CDR3 is CASSRGSGSYEQYF. For the CDR3, the DNA is TGCGCCAGCAGTCGTGGTAGCGGTTCCTACGAGCAGTACTTC.